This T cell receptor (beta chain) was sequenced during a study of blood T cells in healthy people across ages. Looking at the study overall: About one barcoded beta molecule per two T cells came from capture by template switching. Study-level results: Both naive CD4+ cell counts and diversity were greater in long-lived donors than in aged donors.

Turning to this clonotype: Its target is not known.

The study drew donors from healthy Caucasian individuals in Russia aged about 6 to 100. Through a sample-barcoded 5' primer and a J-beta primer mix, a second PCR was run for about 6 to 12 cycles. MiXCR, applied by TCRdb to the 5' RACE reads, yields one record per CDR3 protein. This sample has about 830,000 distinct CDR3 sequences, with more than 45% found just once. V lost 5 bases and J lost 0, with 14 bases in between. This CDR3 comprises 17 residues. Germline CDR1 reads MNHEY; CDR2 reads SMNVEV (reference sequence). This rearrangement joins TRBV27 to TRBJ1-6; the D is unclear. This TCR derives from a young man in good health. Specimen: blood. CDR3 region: CASSPIKGSSYNSPLHF. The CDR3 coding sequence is TGTGCCAGCAGTCCGATAAAAGGGAGCTCCTATAATTCACCCCTCCACTTT.